This T cell receptor beta chain is drawn from a study of blood T cell repertoires in COVID-19. Overall study: The United States, Italy and Spain provided the acute and convalescent COVID-19 samples. Sources were T cells, B-cell-depleted T cells, or PBMCs; the material itself was cDNA or gDNA.

A single count supports this clone. In the study's own analysis: Reference gene primer amplification in the assay estimated nucleated cell counts. The method was immunoSEQ multiplex PCR; TCRdb's version includes in-frame clones alone and lacks a portion of them. V and J calls and clone size come straight from that table; D and trimming were deduced from the DNA. The table lists a few hundred thousand clones, roughly 89% of them singletons. Sequenced input: peripheral blood. The sequence was obtained from a woman in her twenties or thirties with active or convalescent COVID-19.

The DNA of the CDR3 is TGCGCCAGCAGACAGGGGAGCTACGAGCAGTACTTC. It encodes CASRQGSYEQYF. The V gene is TRBV10-2, the J gene TRBJ2-7; 7 bases match TRBD1. This CDR3 has 12 residues. V shed 6 bases, J shed 3 bases, and the junction held 2 bases outside the gene matches. The V gene's germline CDR1 is WSHSY and CDR2 SAAADI.